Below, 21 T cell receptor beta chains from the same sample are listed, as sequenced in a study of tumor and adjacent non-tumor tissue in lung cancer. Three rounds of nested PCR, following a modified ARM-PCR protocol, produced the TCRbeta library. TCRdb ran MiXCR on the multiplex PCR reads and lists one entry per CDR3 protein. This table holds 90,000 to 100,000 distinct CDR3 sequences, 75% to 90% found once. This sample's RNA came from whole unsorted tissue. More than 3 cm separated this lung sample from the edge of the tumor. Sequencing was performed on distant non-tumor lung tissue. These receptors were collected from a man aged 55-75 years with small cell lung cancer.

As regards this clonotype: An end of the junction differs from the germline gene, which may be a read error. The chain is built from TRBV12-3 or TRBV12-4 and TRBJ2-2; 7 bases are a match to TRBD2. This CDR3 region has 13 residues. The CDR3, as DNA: TGTGCCAGCAGTTTGACTAGCACCAGGGAGCCGTTTTTT. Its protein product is CASSLTSTREPFF.

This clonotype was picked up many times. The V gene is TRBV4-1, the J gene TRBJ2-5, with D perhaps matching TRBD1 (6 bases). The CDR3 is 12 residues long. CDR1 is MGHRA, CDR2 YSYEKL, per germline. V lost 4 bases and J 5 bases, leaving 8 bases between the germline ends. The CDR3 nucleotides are TGCGCCAGCAGCCCAGACAGGGAGACCCAGTACTTC. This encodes CASSPDRETQYF.

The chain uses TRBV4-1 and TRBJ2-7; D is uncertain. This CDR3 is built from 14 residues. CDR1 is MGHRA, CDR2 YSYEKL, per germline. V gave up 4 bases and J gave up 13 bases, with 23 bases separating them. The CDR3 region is CASSLAESSYKYYF. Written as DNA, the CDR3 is TGCGCCAGCAGCCTGGCGGAGAGCTCCTACAAGTATTACTTC.

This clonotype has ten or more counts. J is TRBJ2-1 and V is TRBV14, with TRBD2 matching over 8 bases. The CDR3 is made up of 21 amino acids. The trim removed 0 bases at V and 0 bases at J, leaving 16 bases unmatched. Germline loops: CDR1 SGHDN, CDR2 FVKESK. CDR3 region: CASSQDAGGRRGQSSYNEQFF. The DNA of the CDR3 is TGTGCCAGCAGCCAAGATGCGGGGGGCAGGCGCGGCCAGAGCTCCTACAATGAGCAGTTCTTC.

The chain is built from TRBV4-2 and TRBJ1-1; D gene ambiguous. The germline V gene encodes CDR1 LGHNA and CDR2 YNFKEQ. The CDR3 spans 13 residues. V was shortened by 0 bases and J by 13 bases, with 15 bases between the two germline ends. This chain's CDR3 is CASSQDLNTDVFF. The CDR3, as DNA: TGTGCCAGCAGCCAAGACCTGAACACTGATGTTTTCTTT.

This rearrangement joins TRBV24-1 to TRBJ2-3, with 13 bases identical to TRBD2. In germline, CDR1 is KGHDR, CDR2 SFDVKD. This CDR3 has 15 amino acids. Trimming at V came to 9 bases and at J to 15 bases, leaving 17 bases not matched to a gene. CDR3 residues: CATGTSGEGTDRQYF. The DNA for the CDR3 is TGTGCCACCGGGACTAGCGGGGAGGGGACAGATAGGCAATATTTT.

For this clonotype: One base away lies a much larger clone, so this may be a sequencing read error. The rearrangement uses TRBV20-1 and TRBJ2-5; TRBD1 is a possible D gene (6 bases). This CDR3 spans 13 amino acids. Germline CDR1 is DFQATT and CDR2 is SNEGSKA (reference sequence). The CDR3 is CSAPRGGQGTQYF. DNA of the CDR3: TGCAGTGCTCCCCGTGGGGGCCAAGGGACCCAGTACTTC.

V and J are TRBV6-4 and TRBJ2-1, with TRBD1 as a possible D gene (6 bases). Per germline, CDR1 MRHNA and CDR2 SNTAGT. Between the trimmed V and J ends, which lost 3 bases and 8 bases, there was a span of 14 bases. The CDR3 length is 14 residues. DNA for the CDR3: TGTGCCAGCAGTGAAGGGATAGGGGGTCATGAGCAGTTCTTC. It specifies CASSEGIGGHEQFF.

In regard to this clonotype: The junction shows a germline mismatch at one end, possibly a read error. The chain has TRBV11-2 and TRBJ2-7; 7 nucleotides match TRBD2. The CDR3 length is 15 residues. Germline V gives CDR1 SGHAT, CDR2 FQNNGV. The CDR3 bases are TGTGACAGCAGCATAGATTCGAGCGGGATTTACGAGCAATACTTC. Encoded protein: CDSSIDSSGIYEQYF.

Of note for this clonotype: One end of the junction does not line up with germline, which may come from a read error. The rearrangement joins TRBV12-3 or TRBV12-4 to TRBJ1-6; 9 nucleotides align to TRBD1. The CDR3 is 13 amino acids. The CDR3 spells CASNAGQGSPPHF. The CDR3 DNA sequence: TGTGCCAGCAATGCGGGACAGGGTTCACCCCCCCACTTT.

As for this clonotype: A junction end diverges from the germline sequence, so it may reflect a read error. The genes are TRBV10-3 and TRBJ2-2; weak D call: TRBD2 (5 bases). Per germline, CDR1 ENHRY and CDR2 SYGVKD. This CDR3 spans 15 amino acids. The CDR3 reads CTISARSSTTGELSF. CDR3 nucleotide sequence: TGTACCATCAGTGCGCGGAGCTCTACCACCGGGGAGCTGTCCTTT.

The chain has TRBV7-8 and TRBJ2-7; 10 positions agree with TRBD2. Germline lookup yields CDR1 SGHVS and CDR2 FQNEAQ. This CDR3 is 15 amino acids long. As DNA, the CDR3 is TGTCCCAGCAGCTTGGGACTAGCGCGAGGGGGAGAGCAGTACGTC. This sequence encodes CPSSLGLARGGEQYV.

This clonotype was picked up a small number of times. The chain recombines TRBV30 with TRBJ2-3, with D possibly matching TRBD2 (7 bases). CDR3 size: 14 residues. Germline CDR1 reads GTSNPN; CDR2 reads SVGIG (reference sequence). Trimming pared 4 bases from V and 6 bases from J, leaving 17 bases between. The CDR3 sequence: CAWTVGGAPDTQYF. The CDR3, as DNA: TGTGCCTGGACGGTTGGGGGGGCGCCCGATACGCAGTATTTT.

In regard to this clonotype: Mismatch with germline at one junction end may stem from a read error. CDR3 sequence: CASSYVTGTGSYGYIF. CDR3 bases: TGTGCCAGTAGTTATGTAACCGGGACAGGGTCCTATGGCTACATCTTC. The V and J genes are TRBV6-5 and TRBJ1-2; 9 nucleotides agree with TRBD1. The CDR3 runs 16 residues. Germline V lookup: CDR1 MNHEY, CDR2 SVGAGI.

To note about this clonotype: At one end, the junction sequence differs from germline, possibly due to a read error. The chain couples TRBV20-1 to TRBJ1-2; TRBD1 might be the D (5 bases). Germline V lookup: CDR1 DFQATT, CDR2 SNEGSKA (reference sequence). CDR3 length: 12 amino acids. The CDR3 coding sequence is TGCAGTACTAGAGAAGGGGACTATGACTACATCTTC. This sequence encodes CSTREGDYDYIF.

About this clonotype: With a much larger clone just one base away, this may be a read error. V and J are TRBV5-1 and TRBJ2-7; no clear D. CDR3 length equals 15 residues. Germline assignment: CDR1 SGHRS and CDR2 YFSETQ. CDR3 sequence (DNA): TGCGCCAACAGCTTGGTGGGCGGTCCCCAGGAGGAGCAGTACTTC. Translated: CANSLVGGPQEEQYF.

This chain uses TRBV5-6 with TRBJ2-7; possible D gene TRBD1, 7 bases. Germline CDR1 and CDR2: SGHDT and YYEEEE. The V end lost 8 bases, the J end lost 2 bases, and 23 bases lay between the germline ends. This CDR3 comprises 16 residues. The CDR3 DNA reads TGTGCCAGTAGCAGGGGGGTATGGGCTCTAGCCTACGAGCAGTACTTC. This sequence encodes CASSRGVWALAYEQYF.

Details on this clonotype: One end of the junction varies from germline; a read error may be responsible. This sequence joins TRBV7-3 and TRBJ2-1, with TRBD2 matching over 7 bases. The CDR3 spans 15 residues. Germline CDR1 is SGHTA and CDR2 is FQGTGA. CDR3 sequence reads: CTSSLGRVAYNEQFF. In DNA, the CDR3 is TGTACCAGCAGCTTAGGGAGGGTCGCCTACAATGAGCAGTTCTTC.

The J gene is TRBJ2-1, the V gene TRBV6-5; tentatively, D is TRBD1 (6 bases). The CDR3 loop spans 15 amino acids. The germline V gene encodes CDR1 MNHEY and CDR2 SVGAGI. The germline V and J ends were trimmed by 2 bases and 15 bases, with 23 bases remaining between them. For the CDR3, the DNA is TGTGCCAGCAGTTACCGACAGGCAGGGCTCGGTGAGATGTTCTTC. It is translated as CASSYRQAGLGEMFF.

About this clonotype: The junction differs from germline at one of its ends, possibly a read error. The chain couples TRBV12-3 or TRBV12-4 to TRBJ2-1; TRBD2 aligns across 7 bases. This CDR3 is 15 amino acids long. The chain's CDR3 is CVSSGTTMTFNEQFF. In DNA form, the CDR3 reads TGTGTCAGCAGCGGGACTACCATGACTTTTAATGAGCAGTTCTTC.

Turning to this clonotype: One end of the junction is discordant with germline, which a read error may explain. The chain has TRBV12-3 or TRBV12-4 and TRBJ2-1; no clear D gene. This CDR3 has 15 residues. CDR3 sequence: CTSSRARVLYNEQFF. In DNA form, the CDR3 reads TGTACCAGCAGCCGCGCCCGGGTATTGTACAATGAGCAGTTCTTC.